Each of the 8 T cell receptor beta chains below was sequenced from the same sample in a study of blood T cell repertoires in COVID-19. Assay used: immunoSEQ multiplex PCR; TCRdb lists only in-frame clones, some missing. Seen here are about 260,000 clones, roughly 86% observed once, and the top ten hold 2.3%. The sample consisted of peripheral blood. These receptors came from a woman in her 50s with acute or convalescent COVID-19.

In its sample, this clone was seen once. The J gene is TRBJ2-5, the V gene TRBV18, with 9 bases matching TRBD1. This CDR3 is built from 16 residues. Germline assignment: CDR1 KGHSH and CDR2 LQKENI. Trimming took 3 bases from V and 0 from J; bases not matched to a gene: 5. CDR3 sequence (DNA): TGTGCCAGCTCACCCCTCGGGACAGGGAACCAAGAGACCCAGTACTTC. It specifies CASSPLGTGNQETQYF.

The J gene is TRBJ2-7, the V gene TRBV13; 9 positions agree with TRBD2. This CDR3 region has 15 residues. From germline, CDR1 is PRHDT and CDR2 FYEKMQ (reference sequence). The V segment lost 1 base and the J segment 4 bases; nucleotides outside the gene matches: 5. The CDR3 nucleotides are TGTGCCAGCAGCTTAGTCCTAGCGGGATTGTACGAGCAGTACTTC. Translation gives CASSLVLAGLYEQYF.

By sample share, this clone is medium-sized (0.01 to 0.1%). This chain uses TRBV19 with TRBJ2-1, with 8 bases lining up with TRBD2. Per the germline V gene, CDR1 is LNHDA and CDR2 is SQIVND (reference sequence). The V gene end was trimmed by 6 bases and the J gene end by 3 bases; junction bases not matched to a gene: 7. This CDR3 has 15 residues. CDR3 sequence reads: CASRITSGDYNEQFF. The CDR3 DNA sequence: TGTGCCAGTAGGATCACTAGCGGAGACTACAATGAGCAGTTCTTC.

The chain carries TRBV15 and TRBJ2-2; D is perhaps TRBD2 (5 bases). Germline CDR1 and CDR2: LNHNV and YYDKDF (reference sequence). Deletions cut 3 bases from V and 6 bases from J, with 5 bases between. The CDR3 is 12 residues long. The DNA of the CDR3 is TGTGCCACCAGCAGGGAGGCCGGGGAGCTGTTTTTT. Encoded protein: CATSREAGELFF.

For the CDR3, the DNA is TGTGCCAGCAGTTTCCCGGGGGATACGCAGTATTTT. Residues: CASSFPGDTQYF. The chain links TRBV27 to TRBJ2-3; D might be TRBD2 (5 bases). The CDR3 totals 12 residues. Germline CDR1 MNHEY, CDR2 SMNVEV (reference sequence). V was trimmed by 3 bases and J by 6 bases, leaving 7 bases between them.

V is TRBV28 and J is TRBJ2-2; a possible D gene is TRBD2 (6 bases). From germline, CDR1 is MDHEN and CDR2 SYDVKM. CDR3 length equals 15 residues. Trimming pared 7 bases from V and 0 bases from J, leaving 12 bases between. The CDR3 here is CASNPGGTNTGELFF. In DNA form, the CDR3 reads TGTGCCAGCAACCCCGGCGGGACGAACACCGGGGAGCTGTTTTTT.

This clone was recorded only once. This rearrangement joins TRBV9 to TRBJ1-6; 7 nucleotides agree with TRBD1. Germline V gene sequence: CDR1 SGDLS, CDR2 YYNGEE. This CDR3 spans 17 amino acids. V gave up 0 bases and J gave up 0 bases; unmatched junction bases: 3. The CDR3 DNA follows: TGTGCCAGCAGCGTAGACAGGGGAAGCTCCTATAATTCACCCCTCCACTTT. It specifies CASSVDRGSSYNSPLHF.

The chain uses TRBV19 and TRBJ1-5; D possibly corresponds to TRBD1 (5 bases). Per germline, CDR1 LNHDA and CDR2 SQIVND (reference sequence). This CDR3 spans 14 amino acids. V lost 11 bases, J lost 3 bases, and 17 bases lay in between. The chain's CDR3 is CAVSVRDLNQPQHF. Written as DNA, the CDR3 is TGTGCCGTATCAGTCAGGGATCTCAATCAGCCCCAGCATTTT.